The 3 T cell receptor beta chains given below trace back to one sample, sequenced in a study of PD-1 blockade in classical Hodgkin lymphoma. Stated time point: cycle 4 day 1 (C4D1), after 6 weeks of nivolumab. All patients experienced relapse after autologous stem cell transplantation, and brentuximab vedotin exposure was variable. Sequencing was performed with immunoSEQ multiplex PCR; in TCRdb, only in-frame clones are kept and a portion is missing. The table records roughly 100,000 clones, roughly nine tenths of them present only once. Source: peripheral blood mononuclear cells (PBMCs), taken before the fourth cycle of nivolumab. The receptors originated from a human donor with classical Hodgkin lymphoma.

Here the CDR3 DNA reads TGCAGCGTTGAAGGGGGTGCCTACGAGCAGTACTTC. This gives the protein CSVEGGAYEQYF. The chain has TRBV29-1 and TRBJ2-7, with D hard to call. The germline gives CDR1 SQVTM, CDR2 ANQGSEA. This CDR3 spans 12 amino acids. Trimming cost V 1 base and J 2 bases, with 6 bases left between them.

The rearrangement joins TRBV7-2 to TRBJ2-7, with 9 bases fitting TRBD2. J gave up 4 bases and V 3 bases, and 1 base lay outside the gene matches. The length of the CDR3 is 13 residues. Germline V gene lookup returns CDR1 SGHTA and CDR2 FQGNSA. This chain's CDR3 is CASSFTSGYEQYF. DNA for the CDR3: TGTGCCAGCAGCTTTACTAGCGGGTACGAGCAGTACTTC.

CDR3 loop: CASSLRQGRDYGYTF. DNA for the CDR3: TGCGCCAGCAGCCTTCGGCAGGGGCGCGACTATGGCTACACCTTC. The V gene is TRBV4-3, the J gene TRBJ1-2; D may be TRBD1 (6 bases). Germline-derived CDR1 and CDR2 are LGHNA and YSLEER. The CDR3 contains 15 residues. V shed 4 bases and J shed 3 bases, with 15 bases lying between them.